A single sample is the source of the 2 T cell receptor beta chains below, sequenced in a study of siplizumab effects on memory and regulatory T cells. TCRdb keeps only in-frame clones here, not all; method: immunoSEQ multiplex PCR. The sample has approximately 98,000 clones; just under 95% are singletons. The specimen was non-Treg CD4+ T cells sorted from blood. Receptors originate from a human donor in good health.

This CDR3 reads CASSSTMGYEQYF. The CDR3 DNA sequence: TGTGCCAGCAGCTCGACAATGGGCTACGAGCAGTACTTC. This chain uses TRBV7-8 with TRBJ2-7; the D is unclear. The germline V and J ends were trimmed by 4 bases and 3 bases, with 10 bases remaining between them. CDR3 length: 13 residues. Germline V gives CDR1 SGHVS, CDR2 FQNEAQ.

The chain carries TRBV27 and TRBJ1-2, with D possibly matching TRBD1 (5 bases). The CDR3 is 16 residues long. V was trimmed by 0 bases and J by 1 base, leaving 12 bases between them. Germline CDR1 MNHEY, CDR2 SMNVEV (reference sequence). CDR3 bases: TGTGCCAGCAGTTTATCTTGGGGCGGTTTTAACTATGGCTACACCTTC. Translation: CASSLSWGGFNYGYTF.